This T cell receptor beta chain was sequenced during a study of T cells in Graves' hyperthyroidism and ophthalmopathy. At the level of the study: Peripheral blood was collected at initial diagnosis, before any treatment.

Uncontrolled infection, other autoimmune disease, pregnancy or lactation led to exclusion. The CDR3 regions of TCR beta were amplified from RNA transcripts. Researchers ran a first-round RT-PCR on the TCR CDR3 using the HTBI primer set. One entry per CDR3 protein, called by TCRdb with MiXCR from the multiplex PCR reads. The sample comprises about 840,000 distinct CDR3 sequences, around 38% of which are singletons, and about 8.9% rests with the top ten. This clonotype was seen repeatedly, ten times or more. The clonotype comes from a man younger than 35 with Graves' hyperthyroidism. The sequencing input was blood.

CDR3 DNA: TGTGCCAGCAGCTCCGGGACTAGTCTCTACGAGCAGTACTTC. Amino acid sequence: CASSSGTSLYEQYF. V and J are TRBV11-2 and TRBJ2-7; TRBD2 aligns across 8 bases. CDR3 size: 14 residues. The V segment lost 4 bases and the J segment 3 bases; nucleotides outside the gene matches: 5. The germline CDR1 and CDR2 sequences are SGHAT and FQNNGV.